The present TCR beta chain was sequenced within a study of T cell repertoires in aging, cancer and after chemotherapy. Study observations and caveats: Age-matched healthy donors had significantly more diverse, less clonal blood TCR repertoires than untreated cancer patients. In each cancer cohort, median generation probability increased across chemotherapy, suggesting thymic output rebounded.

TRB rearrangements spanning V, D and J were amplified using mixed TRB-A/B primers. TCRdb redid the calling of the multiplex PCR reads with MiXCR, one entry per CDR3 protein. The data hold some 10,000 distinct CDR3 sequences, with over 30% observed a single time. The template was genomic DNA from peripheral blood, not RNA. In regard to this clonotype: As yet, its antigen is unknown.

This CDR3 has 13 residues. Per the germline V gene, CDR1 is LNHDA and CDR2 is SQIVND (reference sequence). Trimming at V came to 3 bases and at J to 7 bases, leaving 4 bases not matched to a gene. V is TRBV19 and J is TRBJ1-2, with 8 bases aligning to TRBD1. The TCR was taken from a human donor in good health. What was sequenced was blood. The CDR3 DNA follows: TGTGCCAGTAGTATTATGACAGGGGTTGGCTACACCTTC. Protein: CASSIMTGVGYTF.